This TCR beta chain is drawn from a study of T-cell memory formation after mild COVID-19. TCRdb itself ran the 5' RACE reads through MiXCR, one entry per CDR3 protein. The sample consists of approximately 250,000 distinct CDR3 sequences, over 15% of them appearing once. A remark on this clonotype: The antigen remains unidentified.

Study-level results: Clonal second-wave expansions that peaked on day 37 had unconfirmed SARS-CoV-2 specificity. Clones shrinking between day 15 and 85 showed a balanced CD4/CD8 split, and those that grew later tilted toward CD4+.

V lost 3 bases and J 2 bases, leaving 11 bases between the germline ends. This CDR3 has 15 residues. Germline CDR1 is KGHDR and CDR2 is SFDVKD. Specimen: PBMCs or a T cell subset sorted from them (not recorded which). The chain couples TRBV24-1 to TRBJ2-3; possible D gene TRBD1, 5 bases. The source is an adult woman who had mild COVID-19 (a few samples of this study predate the infection). Cell type and time point are not known. CDR3 region: CATSDKTGLTDTQYF. The CDR3 DNA reads TGTGCCACCAGTGATAAAACAGGCCTCACAGATACGCAGTATTTT.